The clone carrying this T cell receptor beta chain showed up just once. Its antigen is as yet unknown. These data are taken from a study of post-analysis software for immune sequencing data. Findings and caveats of the study: Relative to controls, patients with multiple sclerosis showed significantly lower normalized Chao1 diversity. Several TRBV segments, TRBV5-6, TRBV5-1 and TRBV20-1 among them, were found more frequent in patients than controls.

Sequencing libraries made from TCR beta cDNA carried unique molecular identifiers. MiXCR, applied by TCRdb to the PCR reads, yields one record per CDR3 protein. The table lists about 770,000 distinct CDR3 sequences, 35% to 55% of them singletons. This CDR3 is built from 16 residues. Trimming removed 6 bases at V and 0 bases at J, with 18 bases between. Germline-derived CDR1 and CDR2 are MNHEY and SVGEGT. The sequencing input was blood. The TCR originated in a girl aged 5 to 17 with multiple sclerosis. The genes are TRBV6-2 or TRBV6-3 and TRBJ2-7; D is unresolved. The CDR3 nucleotides read TGTGCCAGCAGCACGCGCCGGGCAACGACCTCCTACGAGCAGTACTTC. Its protein is CASSTRRATTSYEQYF.